This T cell receptor (beta chain) was sequenced during a study of Graves' ophthalmopathy and Graves' hyperthyroidism. Hyperthyroidism patients, aged 18 to 65, were newly diagnosed, under 2 months' duration. A note on this clonotype: Its antigen is undetermined.

RNA transcripts served as template for amplifying TCR beta CDR3 sequences. An initial RT-PCR round employing HTBI primers preceded a second-round multiplex PCR. TCRdb used MiXCR to reprocess the multiplex PCR reads, holding one entry per CDR3 protein. In the table there are about 590,000 distinct CDR3 sequences, about two fifths of which are singletons. The V gene end was trimmed by 4 bases and the J gene end by 6 bases; junction bases not matched to a gene: 2. CDR3 length: 14 residues. Germline CDR1 reads SGHNT; CDR2 reads YYREEE (reference sequence). Whole-study results and caveats: Detection in blood was also observed for most expanded thyroid clonotypes above 0.001 frequency. For separating ophthalmopathy from stable hyperthyroidism, a 13-signature model gave 85% to 90% sensitivity and roughly 83% specificity. Sensitivity of approximately 66% and specificity of nearly 75% were achieved by the model that predicted ophthalmopathy progression.

The source material was peripheral blood or thyroid tissue (not recorded which). The source of this sequence is an adult man with Graves' hyperthyroidism. V gene TRBV5-4 combines with J gene TRBJ2-2; 11 bases are a match to TRBD1. The CDR3 loop reads CASSEDRGPGELFF. Written as DNA, the CDR3 is TGTGCCAGCAGCGAGGACAGGGGGCCCGGGGAGCTGTTTTTT.